The sequence of this T cell receptor beta chain was determined in a study of T cells in Graves' hyperthyroidism and ophthalmopathy. The wider study: Pretreatment peripheral blood was obtained at initial diagnosis. General study points: The model forecast ophthalmopathy, anticipating it by a median roughly 6.5 months before onset. The blood repertoire included most of the expanded thyroid clonotypes above 0.001.

TCR beta CDR3 regions were amplified from RNA. RT-PCR in the first round (using the HTBI primer set) targeted the TCR CDR3. TCRdb re-called the multiplex PCR reads with MiXCR, one entry per CDR3 protein. The sample carries some 600,000 distinct CDR3 sequences, approximately 15% recorded once. The V and J ends lost 0 bases and 3 bases, in that order; junction bases with no gene match: 5. Germline lookup yields CDR1 SGHAT and CDR2 FQDESV (reference sequence). The CDR3 contains 18 residues. As regards this clonotype: Its matching antigen is unknown.

It was uncontrolled infection, other autoimmune disease, pregnancy or lactation that excluded patients. The genes are TRBV11-1 and TRBJ2-1; 13 positions match TRBD2. The clonotype was recovered from a woman in her 30s with Graves' hyperthyroidism that later progressed to Graves' ophthalmopathy. What was sequenced was blood. The CDR3 reads CASSLAGLAGEGYNEQFF. The DNA of the CDR3 is TGTGCCAGCAGCTTAGCTGGACTAGCGGGAGAAGGCTACAATGAGCAGTTCTTC.